A single sample is the source of the 30 T cell receptor delta chains below, sequenced in a study of gamma-delta T cells after stem cell transplantation. TCRdb applied CATT to the RT-PCR reads for clone calling. Of some 3,000 delta-chain clones in the sample, around 30% were seen once. Specimen: gamma-delta T cells. The receptors come from a human donor. It is not recorded whose cells these are; they may come from a transplant donor.

Comment on this clone: This DNA's translation and the protein TCRdb lists, from a much larger clone, do not match at residue 3, likely due to a read error; the protein shown is translated from the DNA. The V call is TRDV3, the J call TRDJ1; possible D gene TRDD3, 6 bases. There are 17 residues in the CDR3. From germline, CDR1 is TVYSNPD and CDR2 GDNSRS (reference sequence). The V end lost 4 bases, the J end lost 2 bases, and 26 bases lay between the germline ends. Here the CDR3 reads CASPSTVGMGRTDKLIF. Here the CDR3 DNA reads TGTGCCTCCCCCTCGACCGTGGGGATGGGAAGGACCGATAAACTCATCTTT.

This clone is medium-sized by share. The V and J genes are TRDV2 and TRDJ1, with 8 bases identical to TRDD3. Per the germline V gene, CDR1 is GEAIGNYY and CDR2 is EKD. The CDR3 spans 20 residues. The V segment lost 3 bases and the J segment 0 bases; nucleotides outside the gene matches: 20. For the CDR3, the DNA is TGTGCCTGTGACCGTATACTGGGGGTCAATCGCCCCCGGTACACCGATAAACTCATCTTT. As protein: CACDRILGVNRPRYTDKLIF.

With regard to this clone: The protein TCRdb lists belongs to a much larger clone and differs from this DNA's translation at residue 8, which points to a read error; the protein shown is made from the DNA. This chain uses TRDV2 with TRDJ1; TRDD3 might be the D (6 bases). Germline values: CDR1 GEAIGNYY, CDR2 EKD. The V gene lost 1 base and the J gene lost 0 bases, with 17 bases spanning the gap. The CDR3 is 17 amino acids. The CDR3 region has the DNA TGTGCCTGTGACACTCTGGGGATCCCTCTTAACACCGATAAACTCATCTTT. Translated: CACDTLGIPLNTDKLIF.

This clone is large (0.1 to 1%) by share. This chain links TRDV2 with TRDJ1; 12 bases map to TRDD3. Germline CDR1 GEAIGNYY, CDR2 EKD. V trimming: 3 bases; J trimming: 3 bases; junction bases outside the gene matches: 7. There are 16 residues in the CDR3. CDR3 nucleotides: TGTGCCTGTGACCTACTGGGGGATACAAGCCCCGATAAACTCATCTTT. Its protein is CACDLLGDTSPDKLIF.

Points on this clone: TCRdb's protein for this DNA is that of a much larger clone and differs from the translation at residue 9, likely a read error; the protein shown is the DNA translation. The chain is built from TRDV2 and TRDJ3; perhaps TRDD3 as D (5 bases). V lost 0 bases and J 0 bases, leaving 11 bases between the germline ends. This CDR3 contains 18 residues. The germline V gene encodes CDR1 GEAIGNYY and CDR2 EKD. CDR3 amino acids: CACDTGEPCSWDTRQMFF. CDR3 nucleotide sequence: TGTGCCTGTGACACCGGGGAGCCTTGCTCCTGGGACACCCGACAGATGTTTTTC.

The V and J genes are TRDV3 and TRDJ1, with 7 bases that match TRDD3. Germline V CDR1 and CDR2: TVYSNPD, GDNSRS (reference sequence). Unmatched junction bases numbered 25, after V lost 3 bases and J lost 0 bases. This CDR3 contains 20 residues. CDR3 loop: CAFHSFPHVLGILYTDKLIF. CDR3 in DNA: TGTGCCTTCCACTCTTTCCCCCACGTACTGGGGATCCTGTACACCGATAAACTCATCTTT.

This clone is medium-sized (0.01 to 0.1%) by share. The chain links TRDV2 to TRDJ1; 10 nucleotides match TRDD3. There are 17 residues in the CDR3. J gave up 1 base and V 1 base, and 8 bases lay outside the gene matches. Germline V gene sequence: CDR1 GEAIGNYY, CDR2 EKD. The CDR3 sequence is CACDTMGDTTGTDKLIF. The CDR3 DNA sequence: TGTGCCTGTGACACAATGGGGGATACAACAGGCACCGATAAACTCATCTTT.

The chain has TRDV2 and TRDJ1; 10 nucleotides match TRDD3. The junction had 17 bases not matched to a gene; V was cut back by 3 bases and J by 5 bases. The CDR3 runs to 18 residues. Germline V gene lookup returns CDR1 GEAIGNYY and CDR2 EKD. The CDR3 loop is CACDPLSVLGDSGDKLIF. CDR3 coding DNA: TGTGCCTGTGACCCCCTATCGGTACTGGGGGATTCGGGGGATAAACTCATCTTT.

Comments on this clone: With only one base between it and a far larger clone, this is likely a read error. V usage is TRDV2 and J usage is TRDJ1, with 10 bases identical to TRDD3. The CDR3 spans 19 residues. Trimming at V came to 3 bases and at J to 2 bases, leaving 17 bases not matched to a gene. Germline CDR1 and CDR2: GEAIGNYY and EKD. The CDR3 DNA reads as TGTGCCTGTGACGCCGTATCAATCCGGGGGATACGCTTGACCGATAAACTCATCTTT. Translation gives CACDAVSIRGIRLTDKLIF.

In its sample, this clone is medium-sized (0.01 to 0.1%). The chain carries TRDV1 and TRDJ1, with TRDD3 matching over 8 bases. Germline CDR1 TSWWSYY, CDR2 QGS. This CDR3 spans 20 amino acids. V lost 1 base and J lost 0; bases outside the gene matches: 16. The CDR3 DNA follows: TGTGCTCTTGGGGAACGTGTTGTCCCGTACTGGGGGTCGTACACCGATAAACTCATCTTT. Translating it yields CALGERVVPYWGSYTDKLIF.

This clone is large within its sample. The V and J genes are TRDV2 and TRDJ1; 11 nucleotides agree with TRDD3. Germline V gene sequence: CDR1 GEAIGNYY, CDR2 EKD. The CDR3 has 18 amino acids. With 3 bases clipped from V and 1 base from J, the junction kept 12 bases outside the gene matches. The CDR3, as DNA: TGTGCCTGTGACCACGTACTGGGGGATAGTCGGGGCACCGATAAACTCATCTTT. Residues: CACDHVLGDSRGTDKLIF.

This clone was detected a few times. The V gene is TRDV3, the J gene TRDJ1, with D unclear. The CDR3 is 18 residues long. CDR1 TVYSNPD and CDR2 GDNSRS come from the germline V gene (reference sequence). V dropped 0 bases and J dropped 1 base, with 24 bases sitting between them. The chain's CDR3 is CAFSRSDSPPVATDKLIF. The CDR3 region has the DNA TGTGCCTTTAGCCGCTCGGATTCACCCCCTGTTGCCACCGATAAACTCATCTTT.

By sample fraction, this clone is medium-sized (0.01 to 0.1%). The identical CDR3 is also encoded by other nucleotide sequences in the sample. The chain combines TRDV2 with TRDJ1, with TRDD3 matching over 9 bases. This CDR3 is built from 19 residues. From germline, CDR1 is GEAIGNYY and CDR2 EKD. Trimming cost V 0 bases and J 0 bases; bases outside gene matches: 13. CDR3 in amino acids: CACDTVGTGGPPYTDKLIF. CDR3 nucleotides: TGTGCCTGTGACACCGTTGGTACTGGGGGACCCCCGTACACCGATAAACTCATCTTT.

A remark on this clone: This probably arose from a read error, given a far larger clone one base away. The V and J genes are TRDV2 and TRDJ1, with a tentative D call TRDD3 (6 bases). This CDR3 spans 15 amino acids. Germline V CDR1 and CDR2: GEAIGNYY, EKD. As DNA, the CDR3 is TGTGCCTGTGGCACCGTCGGGGATCCCCCCGATAAACTCATCTTT. This encodes CACGTVGDPPDKLIF.

By frequency in the sample, this clone is medium-sized. This chain links TRDV2 with TRDJ1; 8 bases match TRDD3. With V trimmed by 4 bases and J by 0 bases, 15 bases remained unmatched. This CDR3 region has 18 residues. Germline CDR1 and CDR2: GEAIGNYY and EKD. The CDR3 DNA is TGTGCCTGTGAAACACTGGGGGCCACGTTAAGAGACACCGATAAACTCATCTTT. This encodes CACETLGATLRDTDKLIF.

Worth noting for this clone: A far bigger clonotype differs at one base, so this is likely a read error. This specimen includes other DNA sequences encoding the same CDR3. The chain couples TRDV2 to TRDJ3; the match to TRDD3 covers 13 bases. With 4 bases clipped from V and 0 bases from J, the junction kept 11 bases outside the gene matches. There are 21 residues in the CDR3. Germline lookup yields CDR1 GEAIGNYY and CDR2 EKD. CDR3 bases: TGTGCCTGTGATGAAGTACTGGGGGATACGGGAGGCTCCTGGGACACCCGACAGATGTTTTTC. Translated: CACDEVLGDTGGSWDTRQMFF.

This clone was counted a few times. This chain uses TRDV2 with TRDJ1, with 11 positions matching TRDD3. This CDR3 is built from 19 residues. Per germline, CDR1 GEAIGNYY and CDR2 EKD. V dropped 1 base and J dropped 0; count of bases not matched to a gene: 12. In DNA, the CDR3 is TGTGCCTGTGACACATTGGACTGGGGGATAAACGCGGACACCGATAAACTCATCTTT. It is translated as CACDTLDWGINADTDKLIF.

With regard to this clone: TCRdb's listed protein matches a much larger clone and diverges from this DNA's translation at residue 4, likely through a read error; the protein shown comes from the DNA. The CDR3 reads CACGTLGENLSTDKLIF. Written as DNA, the CDR3 is TGTGCCTGTGGCACACTGGGGGAGAATCTGAGCACCGATAAACTCATCTTT. The rearrangement joins TRDV2 to TRDJ1, with 9 nucleotides matching TRDD3. In germline, CDR1 is GEAIGNYY, CDR2 EKD. V gave up 5 bases and J gave up 1 base; unmatched junction bases: 13. CDR3 size: 17 residues.

This clone showed up just once. TCRdb's protein, taken from a much larger clone, differs from this DNA's translation at residue 4, likely owing to a read error; the protein displayed comes from the DNA. The genes are TRDV2 and TRDJ1; TRDD3 aligns across 10 bases. V gave up 5 bases and J gave up 1 base; unmatched junction bases: 12. CDR1 and CDR2 from the germline V gene are GEAIGNYY and EKD. This CDR3 is built from 17 residues. CDR3 in DNA: TGTGCCTGTGGCACAATGGGGGATACAACAGGCACCGATAAACTCATCTTT. Protein: CACGTMGDTTGTDKLIF.

J is TRDJ1 and V is TRDV2, with D perhaps TRDD3 (6 bases). Germline-derived CDR1 and CDR2 are GEAIGNYY and EKD. The CDR3 extends over 20 amino acids. Between the trimmed V and J ends, which lost 0 bases and 0 bases, there was a span of 25 bases. CDR3 sequence: CACDTVASPLMGGYTDKLIF. In DNA, the CDR3 is TGTGCCTGTGACACCGTCGCCTCCCCCCTCATGGGGGGTTACACCGATAAACTCATCTTT.

Notes on this clone: This may be a read error: a much more frequent sequence differs by one nucleotide. This chain links TRDV2 with TRDJ1; D gene uncertain. V lost 3 bases to trimming and J lost 3 bases, with 13 bases between them. In germline, CDR1 is GEAIGNYY, CDR2 EKD. The CDR3 spans 14 residues. The CDR3 is CACDALESSDKLIF. DNA of the CDR3: TGTGCCTGTGACGCCTTGGAATCTTCCGATAAACTCATCTTT.

Sample share makes this clone medium-sized. The chain couples TRDV2 to TRDJ1; TRDD3 matches 7 bases. The J segment lost 0 bases and the V segment lost 3 bases, leaving 12 bases of the junction unmatched. There are 17 residues in the CDR3. Germline V gene lookup returns CDR1 GEAIGNYY and CDR2 EKD. The CDR3 sequence: CACDPLGVKRDTDKLIF. The CDR3, as DNA: TGTGCCTGTGACCCCCTGGGGGTCAAAAGGGACACCGATAAACTCATCTTT.

Of note for this clone: A read error is likely here: a far larger clone is one base away. This chain connects TRDV2 to TRDJ1, with D perhaps TRDD3 (5 bases). Trimming removed 1 base at V and 1 base at J, with 12 bases between. This CDR3 comprises 15 residues. Germline V gene lookup returns CDR1 GEAIGNYY and CDR2 EKD. Written as DNA, the CDR3 is TGTGCCTGTGACACGTTAAGGGGGGCCACCGATAAACTCATCTTT. Amino acid sequence: CACDTLRGATDKLIF.

V gene TRDV2 combines with J gene TRDJ1; 8 nucleotides align to TRDD3. Germline CDR1 reads GEAIGNYY; CDR2 reads EKD. V gave up 0 bases and J gave up 3 bases; unmatched junction bases: 2. The CDR3 runs 14 residues. The CDR3 here is CACDTWGIADKLIF. In DNA, the CDR3 is TGTGCCTGTGACACCTGGGGGATTGCCGATAAACTCATCTTT.

The chain recombines TRDV2 with TRDJ1, with a possible D match to TRDD3 (6 bases). The CDR3 is 16 amino acids. Germline values: CDR1 GEAIGNYY, CDR2 EKD. Trimming took 0 bases from V and 0 from J, leaving 13 bases between them. CDR3 coding DNA: TGTGCCTGTGACACCGTACTGGGACGTTACACCGATAAACTCATCTTT. Its protein product is CACDTVLGRYTDKLIF.

Of note for this clone: TCRdb has a much larger clone's protein, which differs at residue 3 from the translation of this DNA, likely because of a read error; what is shown is the protein translated from the DNA. The CDR3 DNA reads TGTGCCGGTGACACTCCCTTCCTGGGGGATACAGCCGATAAACTCATCTTT. The encoded protein is CAGDTPFLGDTADKLIF. The V gene is TRDV2, the J gene TRDJ1, with 11 bases identical to TRDD3. The CDR3 contains 17 residues. CDR1 and CDR2 from the germline V gene are GEAIGNYY and EKD.

Turning to this clone: A far larger clone is just one base off, so this is likely a read error. The chain employs TRDV2 and TRDJ1; D is undetermined. The V gene's germline CDR1 is GEAIGNYY and CDR2 EKD. This CDR3 has 14 residues. The CDR3 sequence: CACGTLENTDKLIF. As DNA, the CDR3 is TGTGCCTGTGGCACCCTGGAGAACACCGATAAACTCATCTTT.

This chain connects TRDV1 to TRDJ1; the D gene is possibly TRDD2 (6 bases). Germline loops: CDR1 TSWWSYY, CDR2 QGS. The CDR3 consists of 15 residues. V lost 0 bases and J 8 bases, leaving 16 bases between the germline ends. The CDR3 spells CALGELCLPPLKLIF. CDR3 in DNA: TGTGCTCTTGGGGAACTGTGCCTTCCCCCTCTAAAACTCATCTTT.

About this clone: The protein TCRdb lists belongs to a much larger clone and differs from this DNA's translation at residue 16, which points to a read error; the protein shown is made from the DNA. The chain recombines TRDV1 with TRDJ1, with TRDD3 matching 10 bases. V was clipped by 2 bases and J by 5 bases; unmatched bases: 26. This CDR3 region has 22 residues. Germline CDR1 and CDR2: TSWWSYY and QGS. CDR3 loop: CALGESPSPRRWGIPCGDKLIF. In nucleotides, the CDR3 is TGTGCTCTTGGGGAAAGTCCTTCCCCCCGTCGGTGGGGGATACCCTGCGGGGATAAACTCATCTTT.

By share of the sample, this clone is medium-sized. The chain joins TRDV2 to TRDJ1; the match to TRDD3 covers 8 bases. The junction had 26 bases not matched to a gene; V was cut back by 0 bases and J by 0 bases. The CDR3 totals 23 residues. Germline CDR1 is GEAIGNYY and CDR2 is EKD. CDR3 sequence: CACDTVWRPTVSPTGGYTDKLIF. In DNA form, the CDR3 reads TGTGCCTGTGACACCGTCTGGCGACCTACCGTCTCACCTACTGGGGGGTACACCGATAAACTCATCTTT.